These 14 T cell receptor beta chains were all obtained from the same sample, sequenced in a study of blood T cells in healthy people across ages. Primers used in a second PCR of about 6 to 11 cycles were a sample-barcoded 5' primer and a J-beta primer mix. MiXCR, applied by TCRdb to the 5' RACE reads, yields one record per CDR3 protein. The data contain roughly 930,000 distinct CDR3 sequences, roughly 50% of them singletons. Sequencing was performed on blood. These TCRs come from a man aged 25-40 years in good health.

The CDR3 protein is CASSLGVYEQFF. DNA of the CDR3: TGTGCCAGCAGCTTAGGGGTCTATGAGCAGTTCTTC. The rearrangement joins TRBV7-9 to TRBJ2-1, with D unclear. Trimming shortened V by 1 base and J by 8 bases, and 6 bases separated the two germline ends. Germline CDR1 is SEHNR and CDR2 is FQNEAQ (reference sequence). CDR3 size: 12 residues.

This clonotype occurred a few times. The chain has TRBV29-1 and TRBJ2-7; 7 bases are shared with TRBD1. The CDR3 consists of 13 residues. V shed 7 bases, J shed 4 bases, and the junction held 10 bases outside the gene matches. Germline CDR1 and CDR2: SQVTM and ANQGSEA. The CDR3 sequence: CSAVRTGAYEQYF. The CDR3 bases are TGCAGCGCTGTAAGGACAGGCGCATACGAGCAGTACTTC.

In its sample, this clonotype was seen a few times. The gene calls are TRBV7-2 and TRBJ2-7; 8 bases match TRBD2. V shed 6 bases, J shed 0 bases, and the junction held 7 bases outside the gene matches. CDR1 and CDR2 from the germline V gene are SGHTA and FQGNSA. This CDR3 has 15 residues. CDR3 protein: CASSFYGGASYEQYF. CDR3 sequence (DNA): TGTGCCAGCAGTTTTTACGGGGGGGCCTCCTACGAGCAGTACTTC.

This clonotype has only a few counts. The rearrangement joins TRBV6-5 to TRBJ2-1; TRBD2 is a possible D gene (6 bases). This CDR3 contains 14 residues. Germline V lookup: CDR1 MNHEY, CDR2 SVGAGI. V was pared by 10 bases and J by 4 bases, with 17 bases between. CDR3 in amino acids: CATRGSAGYNEQFF. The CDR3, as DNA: TGTGCCACCAGAGGGAGCGCGGGATACAATGAGCAGTTCTTC.

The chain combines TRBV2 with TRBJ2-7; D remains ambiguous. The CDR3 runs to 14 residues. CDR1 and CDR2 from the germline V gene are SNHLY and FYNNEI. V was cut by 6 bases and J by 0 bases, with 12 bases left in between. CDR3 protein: CASRLADRSYEQYF. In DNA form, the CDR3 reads TGTGCCAGCAGGCTGGCCGATCGCTCCTACGAGCAGTACTTC.

The CDR3 loop is CASSQGVRGLEQYF. The CDR3 DNA is TGCGCCAGCAGCCAAGGGGTCAGGGGGCTCGAGCAGTACTTC. This sequence joins TRBV4-1 and TRBJ2-7, with 8 positions matching TRBD1. The CDR3 consists of 14 residues. Germline lookup yields CDR1 MGHRA and CDR2 YSYEKL. Trimming cost V 1 base and J 6 bases; bases outside gene matches: 5.

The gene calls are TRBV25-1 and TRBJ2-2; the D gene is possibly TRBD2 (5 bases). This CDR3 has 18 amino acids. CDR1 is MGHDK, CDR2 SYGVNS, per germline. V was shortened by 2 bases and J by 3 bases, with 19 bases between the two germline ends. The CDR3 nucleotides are TGTGCCAGCAGTGAACCCCTGATCGGTCCGCGGGACACCGGGGAGCTGTTTTTT. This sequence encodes CASSEPLIGPRDTGELFF.

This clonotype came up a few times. The CDR3 DNA reads TGTGCCAGCATAACCCAGGGGGTTCAAGAGACCCAGTACTTC. The encoded protein is CASITQGVQETQYF. The V call is TRBV2, the J call TRBJ2-7, with 7 bases fitting TRBD1. The J call may not be correct, given that the DNA end is closer to TRBJ2-5. The length of the CDR3 is 14 residues. From germline, CDR1 is SNHLY and CDR2 FYNNEI.

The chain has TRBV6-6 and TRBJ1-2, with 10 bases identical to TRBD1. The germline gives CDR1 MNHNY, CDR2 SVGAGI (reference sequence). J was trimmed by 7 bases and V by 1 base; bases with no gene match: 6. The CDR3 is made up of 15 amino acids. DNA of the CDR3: TGTGCCAGCAGTTACTTGACAGGGGGCGACGGTGGCTACACCTTC. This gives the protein CASSYLTGGDGGYTF.

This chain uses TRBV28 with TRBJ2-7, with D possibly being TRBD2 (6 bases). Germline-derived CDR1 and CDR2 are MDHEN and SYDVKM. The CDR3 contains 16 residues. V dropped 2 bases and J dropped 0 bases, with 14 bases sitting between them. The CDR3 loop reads CASSLPGTGNSYEQYF. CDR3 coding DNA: TGTGCCAGCAGTTTACCCGGGACTGGGAACTCCTACGAGCAGTACTTC. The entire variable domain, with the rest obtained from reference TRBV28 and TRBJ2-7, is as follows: DVKVTQSSRYLVKRTGEKVFLECVQDMDHENMFWYRQDPGLGLRLIYFSYDVKMKEKGDIPEGYSVSREKKERFSLILESASTNQTSMYLCASSLPGTGNSYEQYFGPGTRLTVT.

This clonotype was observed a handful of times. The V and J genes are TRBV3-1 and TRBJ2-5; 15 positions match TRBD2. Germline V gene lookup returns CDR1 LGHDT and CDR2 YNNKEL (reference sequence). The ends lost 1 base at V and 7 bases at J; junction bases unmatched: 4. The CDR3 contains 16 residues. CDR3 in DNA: TGTGCCAGCAGCCAAGGGACTAGCGGGGGGGCGCGGACCCAGTACTTC. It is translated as CASSQGTSGGARTQYF.

CDR3 sequence: CSVRAGGTDTQYF. DNA of the CDR3: TGCAGCGTTAGAGCGGGGGGCACAGATACGCAGTATTTT. The chain uses TRBV29-1 and TRBJ2-3; 8 positions match TRBD2. Germline CDR1 reads SQVTM; CDR2 reads ANQGSEA. The CDR3 runs to 13 residues. The ends lost 5 bases at V and 1 base at J; junction bases unmatched: 2.

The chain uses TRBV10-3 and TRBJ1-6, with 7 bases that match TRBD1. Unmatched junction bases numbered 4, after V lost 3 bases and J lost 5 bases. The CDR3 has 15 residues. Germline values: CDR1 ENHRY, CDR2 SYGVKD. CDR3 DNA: TGTGCCATCAGTGATGGGGACAGTGATAATTCACCCCTCCACTTT. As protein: CAISDGDSDNSPLHF.

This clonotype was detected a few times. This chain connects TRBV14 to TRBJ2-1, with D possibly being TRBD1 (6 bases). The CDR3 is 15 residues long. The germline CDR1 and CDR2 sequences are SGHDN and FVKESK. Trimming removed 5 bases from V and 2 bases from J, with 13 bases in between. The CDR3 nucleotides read TGTGCCAGCAGCATGACCGGGACACCCTACAATGAGCAGTTCTTC. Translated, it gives CASSMTGTPYNEQFF. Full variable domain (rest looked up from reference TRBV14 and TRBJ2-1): EAGVTQFPSHSVIEKGQTVTLRCDPISGHDNLYWYRRVMGKEIKFLLHFVKESKQDESGMPNNRFLAERTGGTYSTLKVQPAELEDSGVYFCASSMTGTPYNEQFFGPGTRLTVL.